The rows below give T cell receptor beta chains drawn from one sample of a study of cytomegalovirus exposure and HLA in healthy donors. Assay: immunoSEQ multiplex PCR; the TCRdb copy retains only in-frame clones and omits some. This sample's clone table lists fewer than 130,000 clones. Sequences were obtained from PBMCs. The receptor set was obtained from a man in his fifties in good health and CMV-seronegative. CDR3s include the opening cysteine and the closing phenylalanine or tryptophan. A D gene is named only where the DNA matches it firmly.

V: TRBV4-3; J: TRBJ2-1; D: .; CDR3: CASSQDELPRGEQFF; DNA: TGCGCCAGCAGCCAAGATGAACTCCCCAGGGGTGAGCAGTTCTTC
V: TRBV10-3; J: TRBJ2-6; D: .; CDR3: CAISGSIGVSGANVLTF; DNA: TGTGCCATCAGTGGATCTATCGGAGTCTCTGGGGCCAACGTCCTGACTTTC
V: TRBV6-5; J: TRBJ2-7; D: TRBD2; CDR3: CASSYGSGGAYEQYF; DNA: TGTGCCAGCAGTTACGGGAGCGGGGGGGCCTACGAGCAGTACTTC
V: TRBV29-1; J: TRBJ1-2; D: .; CDR3: CSVRTENYGYTF; DNA: TGCAGCGTCCGGACAGAGAACTATGGCTACACCTTC
V: TRBV5-6; J: TRBJ2-5; D: TRBD2; CDR3: CASSRTSGGKTQYF; DNA: TGTGCCAGCAGCCGGACTAGCGGGGGTAAGACCCAGTACTTC
V: TRBV5-1; J: TRBJ2-7; D: TRBD1; CDR3: CASSLEGGQGGYEQYF; DNA: TGCGCCAGCAGCTTGGAGGGAGGACAGGGGGGCTACGAGCAGTACTTC
V: TRBV4-1; J: TRBJ1-1; D: .; CDR3: CASSHNIGMNTEAFF; DNA: TGCGCCAGCAGCCATAATATCGGGATGAACACTGAAGCTTTCTTT
V: TRBV6-6; J: TRBJ1-5; D: .; CDR3: CASSYSNNQPQHF; DNA: TGTGCCAGCAGTTACTCCAACAATCAGCCCCAGCATTTT
V: TRBV7-9; J: TRBJ1-1; D: .; CDR3: CASTLGENTEAFF; DNA: TGTGCCAGCACCCTTGGAGAGAACACTGAAGCTTTCTTT
V: TRBV6-6; J: TRBJ2-1; D: TRBD2; CDR3: CASRRLAGGNEQFF; DNA: TGTGCCAGCAGACGACTAGCGGGAGGGAATGAGCAGTTCTTC
V: TRBV7-9; J: TRBJ2-1; D: TRBD2; CDR3: CASRIAGGPVNEQFF; DNA: TGTGCCAGCAGAATAGCGGGGGGGCCGGTCAATGAGCAGTTCTTC
V: TRBV14; J: TRBJ2-1; D: TRBD2; CDR3: CASSQDWSSGSHEQFF; DNA: TGTGCCAGCAGCCAAGATTGGTCTAGCGGGAGCCATGAGCAGTTCTTC
V: TRBV19; J: TRBJ1-5; D: TRBD1; CDR3: CASSRITGQVNSNQPQHF; DNA: TGTGCCAGCAGTAGGATAACGGGACAGGTGAATAGCAATCAGCCCCAGCATTTT
V: TRBV6-1; J: TRBJ2-3; D: .; CDR3: CASSESGGQADTQYF; DNA: TGTGCCAGCAGTGAATCAGGAGGTCAAGCAGATACGCAGTATTTT
V: TRBV18; J: TRBJ1-4; D: .; CDR3: CASTPAAQMNEKLFF; DNA: TGTGCCAGCACACCCGCGGCCCAGATGAATGAAAAACTGTTTTTT
V: TRBV5-4; J: TRBJ1-1; D: .; CDR3: CAIDTGVEAFF; DNA: TGTGCCATCGACACTGGCGTTGAAGCTTTCTTT
V: TRBV28; J: TRBJ1-2; D: TRBD1; CDR3: CASTYRAGGNYGYTF; DNA: TGTGCCAGCACCTATCGGGCAGGGGGGAACTATGGCTACACCTTC
V: TRBV9; J: TRBJ2-2; D: TRBD1; CDR3: CASSGHRGPYTGELFF; DNA: TGTGCCAGCAGCGGTCACAGGGGGCCGTACACCGGGGAGCTGTTTTTT
V: TRBV10-3; J: TRBJ2-7; D: .; CDR3: CAISELWRDSESRAYEQYF; DNA: TGTGCCATCAGTGAGCTCTGGAGGGACTCAGAAAGTCGGGCCTACGAGCAGTACTTC
V: TRBV6-6; J: TRBJ1-1; D: TRBD1; CDR3: CASSKGQGDTEAFF; DNA: TGTGCCAGCAGTAAGGGACAGGGGGACACTGAAGCTTTCTTT
V: TRBV11-2; J: TRBJ1-1; D: .; CDR3: CASSSLGRGGTEAFF; DNA: TGTGCCAGCAGCTCCCTGGGGAGGGGAGGAACTGAAGCTTTCTTT
V: TRBV9; J: TRBJ1-2; D: TRBD1; CDR3: CASSAEATGDYGYTF; DNA: TGTGCCAGCAGCGCAGAGGCGACAGGGGACTATGGCTACACCTTC
V: TRBV30; J: TRBJ2-2; D: .; CDR3: CAWMLGGSNTGELFF; DNA: TGTGCCTGGATGCTTGGCGGGTCGAACACCGGGGAGCTGTTTTTT
V: TRBV2; J: TRBJ2-5; D: .; CDR3: CASSDDYQETQYF; DNA: TGTGCCAGCAGCGACGACTACCAAGAGACCCAGTACTTC
V: TRBV2; J: TRBJ1-6; D: .; CDR3: CASSEFQGGNSPLHF; DNA: TGTGCCAGCAGTGAGTTCCAGGGTGGGAATTCACCCCTCCACTTT
V: TRBV2; J: TRBJ1-1; D: TRBD1; CDR3: CASRGQWNTEAFF; DNA: TGTGCCAGCAGGGGACAGTGGAACACTGAAGCTTTCTTT
V: TRBV9; J: TRBJ1-4; D: .; CDR3: CASGQARSEKLFF; DNA: TGTGCCAGTGGTCAGGCCAGATCGGAAAAACTGTTTTTT
V: TRBV2; J: TRBJ1-5; D: .; CDR3: CASSPFNQPQHF; DNA: TGTGCCAGCAGCCCCTTCAATCAGCCCCAGCATTTT
V: TRBV4-1; J: TRBJ2-1; D: TRBD1; CDR3: CASSQGQGSWDEQFF; DNA: TGCGCCAGCAGCCAGGGACAGGGAAGTTGGGATGAGCAGTTCTTC
V: TRBV9; J: TRBJ1-1; D: .; CDR3: CASSVAQGNTEAFF; DNA: TGTGCCAGCAGCGTAGCTCAGGGGAACACTGAAGCTTTCTTT
V: TRBV7-2; J: TRBJ2-5; D: .; CDR3: CASSFQGGQETQYF; DNA: TGTGCCAGCAGCTTCCAGGGGGGACAAGAGACCCAGTACTTC
V: TRBV6-6; J: TRBJ1-1; D: .; CDR3: CAAGVQGAYLNTEAFF; DNA: TGTGCCGCCGGAGTCCAAGGCGCTTACTTGAACACTGAAGCTTTCTTT
V: TRBV5-1; J: TRBJ1-1; D: .; CDR3: CASSLGQGLHTEAFF; DNA: TGCGCCAGCAGCTTGGGCCAGGGACTTCACACTGAAGCTTTCTTT
V: TRBV9; J: TRBJ2-7; D: .; CDR3: CASSPAGTRGYEQYF; DNA: TGTGCCAGCAGCCCGGCAGGGACTCGTGGGTACGAGCAGTACTTC
V: TRBV14; J: TRBJ2-7; D: .; CDR3: CASSRSPSFGTYEQYF; DNA: TGTGCCAGCAGCCGGTCACCTAGTTTCGGGACCTACGAGCAGTACTTC
V: TRBV10-3; J: TRBJ1-2; D: .; CDR3: CAISEFRGSDYGYTF; DNA: TGTGCCATCAGTGAGTTTCGGGGGTCGGACTATGGCTACACCTTC
V: TRBV5-1; J: TRBJ2-7; D: TRBD1; CDR3: CASSLGDSEYF; DNA: TGCGCCAGCAGCTTAGGGGACAGCGAGTACTTC
V: TRBV7-9; J: TRBJ2-3; D: .; CDR3: CASSLYSEGTDTQYF; DNA: TGTGCCAGCAGCCTTTATAGCGAGGGCACAGATACGCAGTATTTT
V: TRBV9; J: TRBJ2-3; D: .; CDR3: CASSSGPSTDTQYF; DNA: TGTGCCAGCAGCTCTGGGCCGTCCACAGATACGCAGTATTTT
V: TRBV6-5; J: TRBJ1-6; D: .; CDR3: CASTQGSYNSPLHF; DNA: TGTGCCAGCACACAGGGTTCCTATAATTCACCCCTCCACTTT
V: TRBV11-1; J: TRBJ1-1; D: TRBD1; CDR3: CASSPRTGMNTEAFF; DNA: TGTGCCAGCAGCCCTAGGACAGGGATGAACACTGAAGCTTTCTTT
V: TRBV2; J: TRBJ1-4; D: TRBD1; CDR3: CASSPPGQINEKLFF; DNA: TGTGCCAGCAGCCCCCCGGGACAGATAAATGAAAAACTGTTTTTT
V: TRBV27; J: TRBJ2-7; D: TRBD2; CDR3: CASSWGAGGIYEQYF; DNA: TGTGCCAGCAGTTGGGGCGCGGGAGGTATCTACGAGCAGTACTTC
V: TRBV18; J: TRBJ1-5; D: .; CDR3: CASSVEREPQHF; DNA: TGTGCCAGCTCAGTAGAACGGGAGCCCCAGCATTTT
V: TRBV6-1; J: TRBJ1-6; D: TRBD1; CDR3: CASKMTGVNSPLHF; DNA: TGTGCCAGCAAGATGACAGGGGTCAATTCACCCCTCCACTTT
V: TRBV5-1; J: TRBJ2-3; D: .; CDR3: CASSGDGQTTQYF; DNA: TGCGCCAGCAGCGGGGACGGACAGACTACGCAGTATTTT
V: TRBV29-1; J: TRBJ2-2; D: .; CDR3: CSVAIPHSGAFGELFF; DNA: TGCAGCGTCGCTATCCCCCATAGCGGCGCCTTCGGGGAGCTGTTTTTT
V: TRBV19; J: TRBJ1-2; D: .; CDR3: CASRGAANYGYTF; DNA: TGTGCCAGTAGGGGGGCGGCTAACTATGGCTACACCTTC
V: TRBV4-2; J: TRBJ1-2; D: TRBD1; CDR3: CASSLRTGYGYTF; DNA: TGTGCCAGCAGCCTAAGGACAGGATATGGCTACACCTTC
V: TRBV19; J: TRBJ1-1; D: TRBD1; CDR3: CASSIDRETENTEAFF; DNA: TGTGCCAGTAGTATTGACAGGGAAACAGAGAACACTGAAGCTTTCTTT
V: TRBV5-8; J: TRBJ2-3; D: TRBD2; CDR3: CASSTLAGVTQYF; DNA: TGTGCCAGCAGCACCCTGGCGGGGGTCACGCAGTATTTT
V: TRBV2; J: TRBJ2-2; D: TRBD1; CDR3: CASSEVPGGTGELFF; DNA: TGTGCCAGCAGTGAAGTTCCAGGGGGCACCGGGGAGCTGTTTTTT